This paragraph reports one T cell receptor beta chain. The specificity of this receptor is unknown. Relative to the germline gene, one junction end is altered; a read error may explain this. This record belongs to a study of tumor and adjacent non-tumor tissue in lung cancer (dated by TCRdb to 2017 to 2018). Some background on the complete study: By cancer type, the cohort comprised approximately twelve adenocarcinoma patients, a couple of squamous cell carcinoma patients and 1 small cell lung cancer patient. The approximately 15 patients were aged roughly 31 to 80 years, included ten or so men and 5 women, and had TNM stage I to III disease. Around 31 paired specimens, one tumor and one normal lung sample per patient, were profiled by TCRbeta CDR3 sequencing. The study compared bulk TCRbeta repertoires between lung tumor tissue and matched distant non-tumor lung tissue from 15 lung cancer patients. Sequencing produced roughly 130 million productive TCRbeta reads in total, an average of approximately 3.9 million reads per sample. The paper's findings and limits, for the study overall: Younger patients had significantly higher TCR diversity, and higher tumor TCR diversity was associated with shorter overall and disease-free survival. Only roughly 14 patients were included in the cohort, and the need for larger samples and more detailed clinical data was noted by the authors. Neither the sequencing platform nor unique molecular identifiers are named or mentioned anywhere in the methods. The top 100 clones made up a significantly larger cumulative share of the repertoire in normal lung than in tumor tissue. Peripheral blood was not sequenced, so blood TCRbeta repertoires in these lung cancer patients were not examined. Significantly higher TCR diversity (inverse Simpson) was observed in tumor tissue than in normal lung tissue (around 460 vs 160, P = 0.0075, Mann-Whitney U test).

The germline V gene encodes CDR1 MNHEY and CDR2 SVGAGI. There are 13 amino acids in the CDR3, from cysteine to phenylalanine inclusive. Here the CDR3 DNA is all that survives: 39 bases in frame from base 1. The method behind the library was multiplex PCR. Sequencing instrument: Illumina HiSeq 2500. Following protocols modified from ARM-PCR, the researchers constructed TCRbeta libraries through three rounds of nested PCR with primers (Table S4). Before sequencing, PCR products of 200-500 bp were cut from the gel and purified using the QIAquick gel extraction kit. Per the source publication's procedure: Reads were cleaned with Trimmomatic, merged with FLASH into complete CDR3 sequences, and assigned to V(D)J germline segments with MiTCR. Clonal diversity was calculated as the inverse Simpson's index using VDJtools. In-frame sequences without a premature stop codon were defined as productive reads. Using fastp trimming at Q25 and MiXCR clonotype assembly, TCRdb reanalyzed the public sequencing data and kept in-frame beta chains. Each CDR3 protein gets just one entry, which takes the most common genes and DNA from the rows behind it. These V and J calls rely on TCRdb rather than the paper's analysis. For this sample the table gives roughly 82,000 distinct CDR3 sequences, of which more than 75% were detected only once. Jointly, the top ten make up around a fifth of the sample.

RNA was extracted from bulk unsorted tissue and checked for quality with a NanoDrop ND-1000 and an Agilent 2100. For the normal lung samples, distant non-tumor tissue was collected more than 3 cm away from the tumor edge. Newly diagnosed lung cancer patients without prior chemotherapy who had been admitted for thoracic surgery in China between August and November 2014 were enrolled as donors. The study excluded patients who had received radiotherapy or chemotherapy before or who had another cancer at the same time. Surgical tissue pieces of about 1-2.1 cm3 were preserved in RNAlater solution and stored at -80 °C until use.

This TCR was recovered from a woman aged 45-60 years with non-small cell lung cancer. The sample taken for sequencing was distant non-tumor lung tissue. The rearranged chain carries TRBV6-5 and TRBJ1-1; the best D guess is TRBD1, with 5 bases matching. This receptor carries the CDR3 CVTKYRLGLEDFF. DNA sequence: TGTGTCACCAAGTACAGGTTGGGCCTCGAAGATTTCTTT.